The clone carrying this TCR beta chain was detected a few times. This table comes from immunoSEQ multiplex PCR, and its TCRdb copy is limited to in-frame clones, with some not included. The sample yields 250,000 to 400,000 clones, roughly 90% seen once. Germline CDR1 reads MNHEY; CDR2 reads SVGAGI. Trimming removed 0 bases from V and 0 bases from J, with 9 bases in between. The CDR3 loop spans 16 amino acids. The sample belongs to a study of blood T cell repertoires in COVID-19. The chain carries TRBV6-5 and TRBJ1-3; D remains unclear. Input material: peripheral blood. This receptor was obtained from a woman aged 25 to 39 with COVID-19, enrolled during active disease. The CDR3 loop reads CASSYSLGSSGNTIYF. CDR3 coding DNA: TGTGCCAGCAGTTACTCACTAGGCAGCTCTGGAAACACCATATATTTT.